The 30 T cell receptor beta chains below come from one sample, sequenced in a study of cytomegalovirus exposure and HLA in healthy donors. Only in-frame clones appear in the TCRdb table, and some are missing; sequencing was by immunoSEQ multiplex PCR. The sample lists fewer than 80,000 clones; nearly 96% were seen once. The source material was PBMCs. The receptors stem from a woman in her late teens or twenties in good health and CMV-seropositive.

V usage is TRBV29-1 and J usage is TRBJ1-2; tentative D call: TRBD1 (6 bases). The V gene lost 4 bases and the J gene lost 7 bases, with 16 bases spanning the gap. This CDR3 has 13 residues. CDR1 and CDR2 (germline): SQVTM, ANQGSEA. The CDR3 reads CSVVDSLSGGYTF. The CDR3 DNA sequence: TGCAGCGTTGTGGACAGCCTGTCGGGTGGCTACACCTTC.

The chain couples TRBV11-2 to TRBJ2-7, with 9 nucleotides matching TRBD1. J lost 3 bases, V lost 1 base, and 4 bases had no gene match. This CDR3 is 15 amino acids long. Germline V gene lookup returns CDR1 SGHAT and CDR2 FQNNGV. The CDR3 DNA sequence: TGTGCCAGCAGCTTAGTCCTGGGACAGGGCTACGAGCAGTACTTC. Translating it yields CASSLVLGQGYEQYF.

The gene calls are TRBV7-9 and TRBJ1-2; tentative D call: TRBD1 (5 bases). V was pared by 3 bases and J by 10 bases, with 15 bases between. In germline, CDR1 is SEHNR, CDR2 FQNEAQ (reference sequence). The CDR3 contains 13 residues. The CDR3 DNA sequence: TGTGCCAGCAGCTTTTCGGGGGAGGCAGACTACACCTTC. This gives the protein CASSFSGEADYTF.

The rearrangement uses TRBV5-4 and TRBJ2-1; maybe TRBD2 (5 bases). This CDR3 has 15 residues. Germline assignment: CDR1 SGHNT and CDR2 YYREEE (reference sequence). Trimming removed 2 bases at V and 5 bases at J, with 14 bases between. DNA for the CDR3: TGTGCCAGCAGCTTTGGCGGTAGCGCGCACAATGAGCAGTTCTTC. This gives the protein CASSFGGSAHNEQFF.

J is TRBJ2-5 and V is TRBV2; TRBD2 agrees at 11 bases. In germline, CDR1 is SNHLY, CDR2 FYNNEI. This CDR3 region has 17 residues. The V segment lost 0 bases and the J segment 5 bases; nucleotides outside the gene matches: 8. In DNA form, the CDR3 reads TGTGCCAGCAGTGAAGCGGCGCCTAGCGGGAGGAGGGAGACCCAGTACTTC. This gives the protein CASSEAAPSGRRETQYF.

A word on this clone: Additional DNA sequences in this sample encode the identical CDR3. CDR3: CSARRETQYF. DNA for the CDR3: TGCAGTGCTAGACGAGAGACCCAGTACTTC. This chain joins TRBV20-1 and TRBJ2-5; D is unresolved. CDR1 DFQATT and CDR2 SNEGSKA come from the germline V gene (reference sequence). The CDR3 covers 10 residues. With 2 bases removed from V and 4 bases from J, the gap between germline ends came to 2 bases.

V and J are TRBV29-1 and TRBJ2-1, with TRBD1 matching over 7 bases. Germline V lookup: CDR1 SQVTM, CDR2 ANQGSEA. The V segment lost 4 bases and the J segment 4 bases; nucleotides outside the gene matches: 7. This CDR3 is built from 14 residues. In nucleotides, the CDR3 is TGCAGCGTTGGACAGGGTTTCGGTTACAATGAGCAGTTCTTC. Its protein product is CSVGQGFGYNEQFF.

This rearrangement joins TRBV28 to TRBJ1-1; TRBD1 is a possible D gene (5 bases). CDR1 and CDR2 from the germline V gene are MDHEN and SYDVKM. The CDR3 has 14 amino acids. Trimming removed 7 bases from V and 0 bases from J, with 12 bases in between. The CDR3 DNA reads as TGTGCCAGCAAGGATACAGGCGTGAACACTGAAGCTTTCTTT. It codes for CASKDTGVNTEAFF.

This chain links TRBV5-5 with TRBJ2-2, with D possibly being TRBD1 (5 bases). V was pared by 2 bases and J by 7 bases, with 12 bases between. This CDR3 contains 14 residues. Germline-derived CDR1 and CDR2 are SGHKS and YYEKEE (reference sequence). CDR3 protein: CASSLRIQGGELFF. The CDR3, as DNA: TGTGCCAGCAGCTTACGGATCCAGGGCGGGGAGCTGTTTTTT.

V and J are TRBV4-3 and TRBJ2-7; maybe TRBD2 (5 bases). Germline V gene sequence: CDR1 LGHNA, CDR2 YSLEER. The CDR3 length is 13 residues. The ends were cut back, 0 bases at V and 7 bases at J, with 10 bases in the middle. The chain's CDR3 is CASSQDMGVEQYF. The CDR3 DNA follows: TGCGCCAGCAGCCAAGATATGGGAGTGGAGCAGTACTTC.

The V call is TRBV5-4, the J call TRBJ1-1, with D unresolved. V was shortened by 4 bases and J by 3 bases, with 19 bases between the two germline ends. Germline CDR1 reads SGHNT; CDR2 reads YYREEE (reference sequence). CDR3 length equals 16 residues. The CDR3 DNA reads as TGTGCCAGCAGCCGGTTTGGTGCGGGAGGCTACACTGAAGCTTTCTTT. The encoded protein is CASSRFGAGGYTEAFF.

J is TRBJ1-5 and V is TRBV6-1; D gene unclear. V lost 2 bases, J lost 7 bases, and 9 bases lay in between. This CDR3 region has 13 residues. CDR1 MNHNS and CDR2 SASEGT come from the germline V gene. The CDR3 DNA is TGTGCCAGCAGTGAAAACACGGGACAGCCCCAGCATTTT. Its translation is CASSENTGQPQHF.

V and J are TRBV7-2 and TRBJ2-5; no reliable D call. The CDR3 is made up of 11 amino acids. The germline V gene encodes CDR1 SGHTA and CDR2 FQGNSA. The V end was cut by 5 bases, the J end by 5 bases, with 6 bases between. DNA of the CDR3: TGTGCCAGCAGCCCGAGGGAGACCCAGTACTTC. Translation gives CASSPRETQYF.

V gene TRBV11-2 combines with J gene TRBJ1-4; 9 bases line up with TRBD1. The germline gives CDR1 SGHAT, CDR2 FQNNGV. After removal of 5 bases from V and 8 bases from J, the junction contained 3 bases not matched to a gene. The CDR3 runs to 13 residues. The CDR3 DNA reads as TGTGCCAGCAGCCCCGGGACAGGGGAAAAACTGTTTTTT. Its protein is CASSPGTGEKLFF. The full variable domain, completed using reference TRBV11-2 and TRBJ1-4, is EAGVAQSPRYKIIEKRQSVAFWCNPISGHATLYWYQQILGQGPKLLIQFQNNGVVDDSQLPKDRFSAERLKGVDSTLKIQPAKLEDSAVYLCASSPGTGEKLFFGSGTQLSVL.

The V gene is TRBV18, the J gene TRBJ2-1; 11 nucleotides match TRBD2. Per germline, CDR1 KGHSH and CDR2 LQKENI. There are 16 residues in the CDR3. Trimming took 0 bases from V and 5 from J; bases not matched to a gene: 3. CDR3 coding DNA: TGTGCCAGCTCACCACCGGGACTAGCGGAAAACAATGAGCAGTTCTTC. This sequence encodes CASSPPGLAENNEQFF.

The J gene is TRBJ2-3, the V gene TRBV13, with D perhaps TRBD2 (5 bases). Germline V gives CDR1 PRHDT, CDR2 FYEKMQ (reference sequence). Trimming removed 8 bases at V and 0 bases at J, with 21 bases between. This CDR3 contains 17 residues. The CDR3 here is CASELNRLASSTDTQYF. The CDR3 DNA is TGTGCCAGCGAGCTGAATCGGCTAGCATCCAGCACAGATACGCAGTATTTT.

The gene calls are TRBV7-8 and TRBJ2-7; TRBD2 aligns across 8 bases. The V gene's germline CDR1 is SGHVS and CDR2 FQNEAQ. This CDR3 is built from 16 residues. After removal of 1 base from V and 3 bases from J, the junction contained 8 bases not matched to a gene. The CDR3, as DNA: TGTGCCAGCAGCTTAGTGGGGGCCGGGAGGGGCTACGAGCAGTACTTC. Its protein is CASSLVGAGRGYEQYF.

The chain combines TRBV21-1 with TRBJ2-7; the listed D gene, TRBD2, was not tested against the DNA. TRBV21-1 represents a pseudogene. The CDR3 consists of 13 residues. CDR3 sequence: CASSNGLSYEQYF. As DNA, the CDR3 is TGTGCCAGCAGCAACGGTCTTTCCTACGAGCAGTACTTC.

CDR3 DNA: TGTGCCAGCAGGGCCGGGACAGGGAATGAAAAACTGTTTTTT. Amino acid sequence: CASRAGTGNEKLFF. V usage is TRBV2 and J usage is TRBJ1-4; 9 nucleotides match TRBD1. The V segment lost 6 bases and the J segment 5 bases; nucleotides outside the gene matches: 4. CDR1 is SNHLY and CDR2 is FYNNEI in the germline V gene. CDR3 length equals 14 residues.

V gene TRBV7-6 combines with J gene TRBJ2-1; D unclear. The germline V gene has CDR1 SGHVS and CDR2 FNYEAQ. The length of the CDR3 is 14 residues. V was shortened by 6 bases and J by 0 bases, with 9 bases between the two germline ends. The CDR3 loop reads CASRALYSYNEQFF. DNA for the CDR3: TGTGCCAGCAGAGCGCTATACTCCTACAATGAGCAGTTCTTC.

This rearrangement joins TRBV6-5 to TRBJ2-1; 9 bases line up with TRBD2. The CDR3 contains 15 residues. J was trimmed by 10 bases and V by 0 bases; bases with no gene match: 7. Per germline, CDR1 MNHEY and CDR2 SVGAGI. CDR3 coding DNA: TGTGCCAGCAGTTACTCGACTAGCGGTCCCTTCGAGCAGTTCTTC. Amino acid sequence: CASSYSTSGPFEQFF.

The chain recombines TRBV30 with TRBJ1-1; D is perhaps TRBD1 (6 bases). CDR1 and CDR2 (germline): GTSNPN, SVGIG (reference sequence). CDR3 size: 12 residues. V was cut by 2 bases and J by 4 bases, with 8 bases left in between. In nucleotides, the CDR3 is TGTGCCTGGAGTTCCAGGGGCACTGAAGCTTTCTTT. It yields the protein CAWSSRGTEAFF.

J is TRBJ2-7 and V is TRBV7-9, with TRBD2 identical over 9 bases. After removal of 4 bases from V and 4 bases from J, the junction contained 8 bases not matched to a gene. From germline, CDR1 is SEHNR and CDR2 FQNEAQ (reference sequence). This CDR3 is built from 15 residues. The CDR3 sequence is CASSSPGSGSYEQYF. Here the CDR3 DNA reads TGTGCCAGCAGCTCCCCGGGTAGCGGGAGTTACGAGCAGTACTTC. The entire variable domain, with the rest obtained from reference TRBV7-9 and TRBJ2-7, is as follows: DTGVSQNPRHKITKRGQNVTFRCDPISEHNRLYWYRQTLGQGPEFLTYFQNEAQLEKSRLLSDRFSAERPKGSFSTLEIQRTEQGDSAMYLCASSSPGSGSYEQYFGPGTRLTVT.

The V gene is TRBV19, the J gene TRBJ2-1; no clear D. Trimming shortened V by 3 bases and J by 0 bases, and 9 bases separated the two germline ends. Germline values: CDR1 LNHDA, CDR2 SQIVND (reference sequence). The CDR3 has 15 amino acids. The CDR3 reads CASSIPFPSYNEQFF. DNA for the CDR3: TGTGCCAGTAGTATCCCGTTCCCCTCCTACAATGAGCAGTTCTTC.

V gene TRBV2 combines with J gene TRBJ2-2, with 10 bases that match TRBD2. J lost 6 bases, V lost 4 bases, and 11 bases had no gene match. CDR3 length equals 17 residues. CDR1 is SNHLY and CDR2 is FYNNEI in the germline V gene. CDR3 sequence (DNA): TGTGCCAGCAGTGGGGATGGTGCGCTAGCGGGAGCCGGGGAGCTGTTTTTT. It translates to CASSGDGALAGAGELFF.

This rearrangement joins TRBV11-2 to TRBJ2-1; 10 bases are shared with TRBD2. The CDR3 extends over 15 amino acids. J was trimmed by 9 bases and V by 4 bases; bases with no gene match: 9. Germline assignment: CDR1 SGHAT and CDR2 FQNNGV. The CDR3 nucleotides are TGTGCCAGCAGCTCTGCAGCGGGAGGGGTAGGTGAGCAGTTCTTC. Its translation: CASSSAAGGVGEQFF.

This chain connects TRBV28 to TRBJ2-5, with 7 bases fitting TRBD1. The CDR3 has 13 residues. The germline CDR1 and CDR2 sequences are MDHEN and SYDVKM. The junction had 5 bases not matched to a gene; V was cut back by 8 bases and J by 2 bases. DNA of the CDR3: TGTGCCAGCCTTCACAGGGGACAAGAGACCCAGTACTTC. Translating it yields CASLHRGQETQYF.

The CDR3: CASTGQGYGYTF. As DNA, the CDR3 is TGTGCCAGTACGGGACAGGGGTATGGCTACACCTTC. The V call is TRBV19, the J call TRBJ1-2, with 10 bases fitting TRBD1. The CDR3 has 12 amino acids. The germline V gene has CDR1 LNHDA and CDR2 SQIVND (reference sequence). V gave up 7 bases and J gave up 5 bases; unmatched junction bases: 1.

The V and J genes are TRBV5-4 and TRBJ2-3; D may be TRBD2 (6 bases). The germline V gene encodes CDR1 SGHNT and CDR2 YYREEE (reference sequence). This CDR3 is built from 16 residues. V dropped 6 bases and J dropped 1 base, with 18 bases sitting between them. In nucleotides, the CDR3 is TGTGCCAGCACCAAATCTAGGGCTAGCGGCACAGATACGCAGTATTTT. It translates to CASTKSRASGTDTQYF.

This rearrangement joins TRBV7-2 to TRBJ2-5; a possible D gene is TRBD1 (6 bases). The CDR3 covers 14 residues. Germline CDR1 and CDR2: SGHTA and FQGNSA. V lost 4 bases, J lost 2 bases, and 11 bases lay in between. In nucleotides, the CDR3 is TGTGCCAGCAGCTCTGGGGGCCTACAAGAGACCCAGTACTTC. Residues: CASSSGGLQETQYF.